Shown below are 27 T cell receptor beta chains from a single sample sequenced in a study of blood T cell repertoires in COVID-19. Produced via immunoSEQ multiplex PCR; TCRdb's table is partial and in-frame only. The sample has around 200,000 clones; more than 85% are singletons. Sequenced material: peripheral blood. These receptors all come from a man in his forties with active or convalescent COVID-19.

This clone has just a few counts. The chain carries TRBV19 and TRBJ1-1; D uncertain. V was cut by 0 bases and J by 10 bases, with 9 bases left in between. The germline CDR1 and CDR2 sequences are LNHDA and SQIVND (reference sequence). CDR3 length: 12 amino acids. The DNA for the CDR3 is TGTGCCAGTAGTATAGATCGGGAGAGAGCTTTCTTT. Amino acid sequence: CASSIDRERAFF.

The chain combines TRBV10-2 with TRBJ1-2; D remains unclear. With 2 bases removed from V and 4 bases from J, the gap between germline ends came to 5 bases. The germline CDR1 and CDR2 sequences are WSHSY and SAAADI. The CDR3 spans 12 residues. The CDR3 DNA reads TGCGCCAGCAGTGAGAGAGGCTATGGCTACACCTTC. It translates to CASSERGYGYTF.

V usage is TRBV9 and J usage is TRBJ2-1; D gene uncertain. V was shortened by 3 bases and J by 7 bases, with 11 bases between the two germline ends. The CDR3 is made up of 13 amino acids. The germline gives CDR1 SGDLS, CDR2 YYNGEE. The chain's CDR3 is CASSEYKSNEQFF. The CDR3 DNA reads as TGTGCCAGCAGCGAGTATAAGAGTAATGAGCAGTTCTTC.

V usage is TRBV19 and J usage is TRBJ2-5; 10 bases agree with TRBD2. The junction had 10 bases not matched to a gene; V was cut back by 7 bases and J by 5 bases. The CDR3 extends over 15 amino acids. In germline, CDR1 is LNHDA, CDR2 SQIVND (reference sequence). The CDR3 region is CASTAERGGWETQYF. The CDR3 DNA follows: TGTGCCAGTACGGCGGAGCGGGGGGGCTGGGAGACCCAGTACTTC.

V is TRBV5-8 and J is TRBJ1-1; maybe TRBD1 (6 bases). The V gene lost 3 bases and the J gene lost 11 bases, with 14 bases spanning the gap. Per germline, CDR1 SGHTS and CDR2 YDEGEE. The CDR3 contains 12 residues. CDR3 in amino acids: CASSSRTVGAFF. The CDR3 DNA follows: TGTGCCAGCAGCTCCCGGACAGTTGGGGCTTTCTTT. Full variable domain (rest looked up from reference TRBV5-8 and TRBJ1-1): EAGVTQSPTHLIKTRGQQATLRCSPISGHTSVYWYQQALGLGLQFLLWYDEGEERNRGNFPPRFSGRQFPNYSSELNVNALELEDSALYLCASSSRTVGAFFGQGTRLTVV.

This chain connects TRBV7-8 to TRBJ1-1; 7 bases line up with TRBD1. CDR1 is SGHVS and CDR2 is FQNEAQ in the germline V gene. This CDR3 contains 14 residues. V dropped 5 bases and J dropped 5; count of bases not matched to a gene: 8. CDR3 region: CASSQRARGTEAFF. In DNA form, the CDR3 reads TGTGCCAGCAGCCAGAGGGCCAGGGGGACTGAAGCTTTCTTT.

In DNA form, the CDR3 reads TGTGCCAGCAGCGTAGTCTCCGACAGCCGTGGCTACACCTTC. Amino acid sequence: CASSVVSDSRGYTF. V and J are TRBV9 and TRBJ1-2, with a tentative D call TRBD1 (5 bases). Germline assignment: CDR1 SGDLS and CDR2 YYNGEE. The CDR3 runs 14 residues. Between the trimmed V and J ends, which lost 0 bases and 7 bases, there was a span of 13 bases.

This sequence joins TRBV6-2 or TRBV6-3 and TRBJ1-4; D remains unclear. Trimming cost V 0 bases and J 5 bases, with 10 bases left between them. The CDR3 covers 15 residues. Germline CDR1 is MNHEY and CDR2 is SVGEGT. The CDR3 bases are TGTGCCAGCAGTTACTCGAGTGAGAGGAATGAAAAACTGTTTTTT. Its protein is CASSYSSERNEKLFF.

The V and J genes are TRBV5-1 and TRBJ1-1; 8 bases line up with TRBD1. This CDR3 has 16 amino acids. Trimming cost V 1 base and J 0 bases; bases outside gene matches: 5. The germline V gene encodes CDR1 SGHRS and CDR2 YFSETQ. CDR3 protein: CASSLNRGKMNTEAFF. Written as DNA, the CDR3 is TGCGCCAGCAGCTTGAACAGGGGGAAAATGAACACTGAAGCTTTCTTT. Using reference TRBV5-1 and TRBJ1-1 for the parts outside the CDR3, the full variable domain is KAGVTQTPRYLIKTRGQQVTLSCSPISGHRSVSWYQQTPGQGLQFLFEYFSETQRNKGNFPGRFSGRQFSNSRSEMNVSTLELGDSALYLCASSLNRGKMNTEAFFGQGTRLTVV.

The CDR3 bases are TGTGCCAGCAGCCCAGTAGGAGCAGCAGGGAACTATGGCTACACCTTC. Protein product: CASSPVGAAGNYGYTF. The chain links TRBV7-8 to TRBJ1-2; D possibly corresponds to TRBD1 (5 bases). Trimming shortened V by 5 bases and J by 2 bases, and 18 bases separated the two germline ends. The CDR3 spans 16 residues. The germline gives CDR1 SGHVS, CDR2 FQNEAQ.

This clone occurred once. The chain couples TRBV29-1 to TRBJ1-1; the D gene is possibly TRBD1 (5 bases). This CDR3 has 12 amino acids. Germline V gene lookup returns CDR1 SQVTM and CDR2 ANQGSEA. The V end was cut by 7 bases, the J end by 1 base, with 10 bases between. For the CDR3, the DNA is TGCAGCGCAGCCGGGGGGAACACTGAAGCTTTCTTT. This translates into CSAAGGNTEAFF. The full variable domain, with the rest looked up from reference TRBV29-1 and TRBJ1-1, is SAVISQKPSRDICQRGTSLTIQCQVDSQVTMMFWYRQQPGQSLTLIATANQGSEATYESGFVIDKFPISRPNLTFSTLTVSNMSPEDSSIYLCSAAGGNTEAFFGQGTRLTVV.

The chain has TRBV4-1 and TRBJ2-7; TRBD2 matches 7 bases. This CDR3 spans 16 amino acids. With V trimmed by 0 bases and J by 0 bases, 5 bases remained unmatched. Germline lookup yields CDR1 MGHRA and CDR2 YSYEKL. This CDR3 reads CASSQDQRGLSYEQYF. In nucleotides, the CDR3 is TGCGCCAGCAGCCAAGACCAGCGGGGCCTCTCCTACGAGCAGTACTTC.

The rearrangement joins TRBV4-1 to TRBJ1-5; D is unresolved. V was shortened by 1 base and J by 7 bases, with 11 bases between the two germline ends. This CDR3 contains 14 residues. The germline V gene has CDR1 MGHRA and CDR2 YSYEKL. In DNA form, the CDR3 reads TGCGCCAGCAGCCAAGTGCAGGCTATCCAGCCCCAGCATTTT. This codes for CASSQVQAIQPQHF.

The V and J genes are TRBV19 and TRBJ1-1; D ambiguous. The germline V and J ends were trimmed by 7 bases and 8 bases, with 17 bases remaining between them. CDR3 length: 13 amino acids. Germline CDR1 is LNHDA and CDR2 is SQIVND (reference sequence). The DNA for the CDR3 is TGTGCCAGTATTAAGGAGGGATACCGAGAAGCTTTCTTT. As protein: CASIKEGYREAFF. Full variable domain (outside the CDR3, taken from reference TRBV19 and TRBJ1-1): DGGITQSPKYLFRKEGQNVTLSCEQNLNHDAMYWYRQDPGQGLRLIYYSQIVNDFQKGDIAEGYSVSREKKESFPLTVTSAQKNPTAFYLCASIKEGYREAFFGQGTRLTVV.

The V gene is TRBV3-1 (or the pseudogene TRBV3-2), the J gene TRBJ1-2; D ambiguous. The length of the CDR3 is 14 residues. Germline CDR1 and CDR2: LGHDT and YNNKEL (reference sequence). The V end lost 0 bases, the J end lost 3 bases, and 8 bases lay between the germline ends. The CDR3 is CASSQDVQDYGYTF. CDR3 DNA sequence: TGTGCCAGCAGCCAAGATGTCCAGGACTATGGCTACACCTTC.

This sequence joins TRBV11-2 and TRBJ1-2; D may be TRBD1 (6 bases). V lost 4 bases and J lost 2, with 8 bases in between. Germline CDR1 SGHAT, CDR2 FQNNGV. This CDR3 spans 13 amino acids. The CDR3 reads CASSSGQNYGYTF. Here the CDR3 DNA reads TGTGCCAGCAGCTCTGGACAGAACTATGGCTACACCTTC.

The V gene is TRBV6-2 or TRBV6-3, the J gene TRBJ2-5, with TRBD2 matching 10 bases. This CDR3 region has 16 residues. V was clipped by 2 bases and J by 5 bases; unmatched bases: 8. The germline V gene has CDR1 MNHEY and CDR2 SVGEGT. The CDR3 protein is CASSYPSGGVGETQYF. The CDR3 DNA reads as TGTGCCAGCAGTTACCCCAGCGGGGGGGTGGGGGAGACCCAGTACTTC.

This clone was picked up one time. This chain links TRBV19 with TRBJ1-2, with 7 positions matching TRBD1. V lost 6 bases, J lost 0 bases, and 10 bases stayed unmatched. CDR3 size: 16 residues. Germline V gene data show CDR1 as LNHDA and CDR2 as SQIVND (reference sequence). The CDR3 loop is CASSAPGQTTNYGYTF. The CDR3 bases are TGTGCCAGTAGCGCTCCGGGACAGACCACTAACTATGGCTACACCTTC.

The chain combines TRBV2 with TRBJ1-3; D not certain. With 4 bases removed from V and 0 bases from J, the gap between germline ends came to 10 bases. Per germline, CDR1 SNHLY and CDR2 FYNNEI. The length of the CDR3 is 15 residues. CDR3 region: CASSVGRTSGNTIYF. The CDR3 DNA sequence: TGTGCCAGCAGTGTTGGCCGAACCTCTGGAAACACCATATATTTT.

The rearrangement joins TRBV13 to TRBJ2-5; D perhaps matches TRBD1 (5 bases). Germline CDR1 PRHDT, CDR2 FYEKMQ (reference sequence). The ends were cut back, 0 bases at V and 4 bases at J, with 6 bases in the middle. The CDR3 has 13 amino acids. The CDR3 is CASSLGRVETQYF. DNA for the CDR3: TGTGCCAGCAGCTTAGGCAGGGTAGAGACCCAGTACTTC.

This chain links TRBV7-9 with TRBJ1-1, with a tentative D call TRBD1 (6 bases). Germline V gene data show CDR1 as SEHNR and CDR2 as FQNEAQ (reference sequence). Between the trimmed V and J ends, which lost 2 bases and 5 bases, there was a span of 18 bases. The CDR3 extends over 16 amino acids. The CDR3 sequence is CASSLLTGGAPTEAFF. For the CDR3, the DNA is TGTGCCAGCAGCTTACTGACTGGGGGGGCGCCGACTGAAGCTTTCTTT.

V usage is TRBV28 and J usage is TRBJ1-4; D unclear. The CDR3 contains 16 residues. CDR1 is MDHEN, CDR2 SYDVKM, per germline. Trimming cost V 6 bases and J 0 bases, with 14 bases left between them. The CDR3 loop is CASSQADGTTNEKLFF. For the CDR3, the DNA is TGTGCCAGCAGCCAGGCGGACGGGACAACTAATGAAAAACTGTTTTTT.

This rearrangement joins TRBV5-1 to TRBJ2-5, with 11 bases matching TRBD2. Germline V gene lookup returns CDR1 SGHRS and CDR2 YFSETQ. The CDR3 extends over 15 amino acids. V gave up 2 bases and J gave up 5 bases; unmatched junction bases: 5. In nucleotides, the CDR3 is TGCGCCAGCAGCTTTTCACTAGCGGGGGACGAGACCCAGTACTTC. Protein: CASSFSLAGDETQYF.

This chain connects TRBV6-5 to TRBJ1-1; D is unclear. CDR3 size: 13 residues. Trimming shortened V by 7 bases and J by 1 base, and 10 bases separated the two germline ends. Germline loops: CDR1 MNHEY, CDR2 SVGAGI. In DNA, the CDR3 is TGTGCCAGCACCCGGGTGTCGAACACTGAAGCTTTCTTT. Its protein product is CASTRVSNTEAFF.

This rearrangement joins TRBV6-5 to TRBJ2-2; the match to TRBD1 covers 7 bases. The ends lost 5 bases at V and 6 bases at J; junction bases unmatched: 3. Germline loops: CDR1 MNHEY, CDR2 SVGAGI. The CDR3 sequence is 13 residues long. In DNA form, the CDR3 reads TGTGCCAGCAGTACGAGGGGGCCCGGGGAGCTGTTTTTT. Its translation: CASSTRGPGELFF.

This clone was observed a few times. The chain is built from TRBV28 and TRBJ2-1, with 8 nucleotides matching TRBD2. The V gene end was trimmed by 6 bases and the J gene end by 7 bases; junction bases not matched to a gene: 17. CDR1 is MDHEN and CDR2 is SYDVKM in the germline V gene. CDR3 size: 17 residues. CDR3 bases: TGTGCCAGCAGCTCATTACGGGGGGGTGTAGGGCTAAATGAGCAGTTCTTC. Encoded protein: CASSSLRGGVGLNEQFF.

The rearrangement links TRBV18 to TRBJ1-6, with D unresolved. The germline gives CDR1 KGHSH, CDR2 LQKENI. Deletions cut 5 bases from V and 9 bases from J, with 8 bases between. This CDR3 region has 12 residues. The CDR3: CASSTGGSPLHF. The CDR3, as DNA: TGTGCCAGCTCAACGGGTGGTTCACCCCTCCACTTT.